A single sample is the source of the 9 T cell receptor beta chains below, sequenced in a study of cytomegalovirus exposure and HLA in healthy donors. Here immunoSEQ multiplex PCR was the method, and the copy in TCRdb shows in-frame clones only, minus some. Seen here are 150,000 to 200,000 clones, 86% observed once, and the top ten hold more than 1.4%. Sequencing was done on a sample of PBMCs. These receptors were collected from a young woman in good health and CMV-seronegative.

Here the CDR3 DNA reads TGTGCCAGCAGCCAAGACCTAGCGGCTACAGATACGCAGTATTTT. This sequence encodes CASSQDLAATDTQYF. J is TRBJ2-3 and V is TRBV4-2; the match to TRBD2 covers 7 bases. Trimming took 0 bases from V and 3 from J; bases not matched to a gene: 3. The CDR3 covers 15 residues. Germline lookup yields CDR1 LGHNA and CDR2 YNFKEQ.

The chain has TRBV5-1 and TRBJ1-4; 9 bases fit TRBD1. The CDR3 extends over 14 amino acids. Trimming cost V 6 bases and J 7 bases; bases outside gene matches: 7. The germline gives CDR1 SGHRS, CDR2 YFSETQ. The CDR3 sequence: CASNAGTGTEKLFF. The CDR3 nucleotides are TGCGCCAGCAACGCCGGGACAGGGACTGAAAAACTGTTTTTT.

The chain recombines TRBV2 with TRBJ2-3; 10 nucleotides agree with TRBD2. In germline, CDR1 is SNHLY, CDR2 FYNNEI. This CDR3 has 16 amino acids. V lost 5 bases, J lost 0 bases, and 5 bases stayed unmatched. CDR3 region: CASSKLAGSSTDTQYF. CDR3 DNA sequence: TGTGCCAGCAGTAAACTAGCGGGAAGTAGCACAGATACGCAGTATTTT.

The chain has TRBV4-2 and TRBJ1-5, with D possibly being TRBD1 (5 bases). The length of the CDR3 is 15 residues. Trimming removed 4 bases at V and 7 bases at J, with 17 bases between. Germline loops: CDR1 LGHNA, CDR2 YNFKEQ. This chain's CDR3 is CASSPESGSRQPQHF. The CDR3 coding sequence is TGTGCCAGCAGCCCAGAATCAGGGTCGCGGCAGCCCCAGCATTTT.

The chain links TRBV30 to TRBJ1-1, with 7 bases lining up with TRBD1. CDR3 length equals 15 residues. V lost 1 base and J lost 1; bases outside the gene matches: 6. Germline CDR1 reads GTSNPN; CDR2 reads SVGIG (reference sequence). The CDR3 nucleotides are TGTGCCTGGAGTGCCCCTCGACAGGGGAACACTGAAGCTTTCTTT. It translates to CAWSAPRQGNTEAFF.

The chain has TRBV30 and TRBJ2-5; D might be TRBD2 (5 bases). V lost 2 bases to trimming and J lost 6 bases, with 19 bases between them. CDR1 GTSNPN and CDR2 SVGIG come from the germline V gene (reference sequence). The CDR3 sequence is 15 residues long. CDR3 amino acids: CAWSRPSRGMKTQYF. DNA for the CDR3: TGTGCCTGGAGTAGGCCGTCAAGAGGGATGAAGACCCAGTACTTC.

J is TRBJ1-3 and V is TRBV9; the match to TRBD1 covers 7 bases. Trimming cost V 3 bases and J 0 bases; bases outside gene matches: 6. Germline lookup yields CDR1 SGDLS and CDR2 YYNGEE. CDR3 size: 16 residues. The CDR3 region is CASSASDRISGNTIYF. As DNA, the CDR3 is TGTGCCAGCAGCGCGTCGGACAGGATCTCTGGAAACACCATATATTTT.

The rearrangement uses TRBV29-1 and TRBJ2-5; the match to TRBD1 covers 7 bases. The CDR3 extends over 14 amino acids. Germline V gene sequence: CDR1 SQVTM, CDR2 ANQGSEA. J was trimmed by 5 bases and V by 7 bases; bases with no gene match: 13. The CDR3, as DNA: TGCAGCGCTAGGACAGGTACAATCGGGGAGACCCAGTACTTC. Amino acids: CSARTGTIGETQYF.

The chain has TRBV5-1 and TRBJ1-1; D possibly corresponds to TRBD1 (6 bases). V lost 4 bases and J lost 0, with 10 bases in between. CDR3 length: 14 residues. CDR1 and CDR2 from the germline V gene are SGHRS and YFSETQ. CDR3 nucleotide sequence: TGCGCCAGCAGCCCGGACAGACTGAACACTGAAGCTTTCTTT. Its protein is CASSPDRLNTEAFF.